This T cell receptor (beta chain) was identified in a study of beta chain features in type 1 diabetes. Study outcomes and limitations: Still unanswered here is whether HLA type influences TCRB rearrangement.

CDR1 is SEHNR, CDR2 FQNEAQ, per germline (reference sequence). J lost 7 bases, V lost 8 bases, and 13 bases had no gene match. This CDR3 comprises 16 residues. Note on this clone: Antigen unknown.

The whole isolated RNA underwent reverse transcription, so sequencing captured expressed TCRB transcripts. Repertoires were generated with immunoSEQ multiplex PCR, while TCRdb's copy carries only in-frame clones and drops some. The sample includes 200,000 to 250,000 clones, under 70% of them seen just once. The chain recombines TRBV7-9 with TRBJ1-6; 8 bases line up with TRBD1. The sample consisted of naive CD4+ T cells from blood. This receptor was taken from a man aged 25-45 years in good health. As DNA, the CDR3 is TGTGCCAGCGGAAACTTCAGACAGGGGAAGAATTCACCCCTCCACTTT. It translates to CASGNFRQGKNSPLHF.